This TCR beta chain was identified in a study of blood T cell repertoires in COVID-19. Study details: Both acute and convalescent COVID-19 samples were obtained from the United States, Italy and Spain. Sample material is recorded as cDNA or gDNA derived from T cells, B-cell-depleted T cells, or PBMCs.

Profiling relied on immunoSEQ multiplex PCR, and the TCRdb table lists in-frame clones only, not all of them. The sample lists around 160,000 clones; about 84% were seen once. The V gene's germline CDR1 is LNHNV and CDR2 YYDKDF (reference sequence). This CDR3 is 15 amino acids long. V was trimmed by 2 bases and J by 1 base, leaving 11 bases between them. The TCR originated in a man in his sixties with active or convalescent COVID-19. The chain uses TRBV15 and TRBJ1-1, with a weak D call TRBD1 (5 bases). The specimen was peripheral blood. CDR3 sequence (DNA): TGTGCCACCAGCAGACAGGGATTCGGGAACACTGAAGCTTTCTTT. Protein product: CATSRQGFGNTEAFF.